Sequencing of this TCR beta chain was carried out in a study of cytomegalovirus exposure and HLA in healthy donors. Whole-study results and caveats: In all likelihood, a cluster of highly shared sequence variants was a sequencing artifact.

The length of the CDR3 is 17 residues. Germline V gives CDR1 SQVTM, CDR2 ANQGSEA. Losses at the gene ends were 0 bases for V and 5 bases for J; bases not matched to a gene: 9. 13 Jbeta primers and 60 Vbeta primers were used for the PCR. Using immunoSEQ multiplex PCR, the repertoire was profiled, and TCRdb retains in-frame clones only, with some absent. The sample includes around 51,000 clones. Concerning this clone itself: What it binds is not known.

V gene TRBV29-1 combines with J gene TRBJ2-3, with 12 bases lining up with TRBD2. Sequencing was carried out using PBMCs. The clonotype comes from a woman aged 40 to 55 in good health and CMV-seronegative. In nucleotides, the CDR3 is TGCAGCGTTGAAGATCAGAAGGGACTAGCGGGTTTAGATACGCAGTATTTT. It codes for CSVEDQKGLAGLDTQYF.